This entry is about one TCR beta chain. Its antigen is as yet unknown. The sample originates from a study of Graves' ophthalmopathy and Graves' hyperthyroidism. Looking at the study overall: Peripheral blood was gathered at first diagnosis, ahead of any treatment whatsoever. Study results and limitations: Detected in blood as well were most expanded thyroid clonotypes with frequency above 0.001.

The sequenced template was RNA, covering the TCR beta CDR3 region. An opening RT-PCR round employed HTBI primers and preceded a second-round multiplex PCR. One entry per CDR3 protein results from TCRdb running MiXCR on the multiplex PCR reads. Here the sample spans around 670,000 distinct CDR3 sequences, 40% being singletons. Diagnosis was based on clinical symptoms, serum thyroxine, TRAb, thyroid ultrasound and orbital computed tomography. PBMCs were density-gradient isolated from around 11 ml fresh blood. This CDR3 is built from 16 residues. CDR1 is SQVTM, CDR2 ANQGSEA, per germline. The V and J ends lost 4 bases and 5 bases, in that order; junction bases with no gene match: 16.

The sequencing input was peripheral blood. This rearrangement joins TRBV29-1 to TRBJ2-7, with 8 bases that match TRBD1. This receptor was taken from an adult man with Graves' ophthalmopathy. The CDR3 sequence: CSVGGQGGLRFHEQYF. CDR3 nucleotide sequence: TGCAGCGTTGGCGGACAGGGAGGCCTCAGGTTCCACGAGCAGTACTTC.